Included here is one TCR beta chain sequence, with context. Reverse transcription of about 0.45 to 1 ug RNA was performed with random hexamers. Via MiXCR, TCRdb re-called the immunoSEQ multiplex PCR reads, giving one row per CDR3 protein. The sample records 240,000 or so distinct CDR3 sequences, 90% to 96% being singletons. CD8+ and CD4+ blood T cells underwent TCR beta sequencing. Patients with Susac syndrome met diagnostic criteria that were recently defined for definite or probable disease. The sample comes from a study of CD8 T cells in Susac syndrome. Across the whole study: Clinical remission applied to roughly 8 sequenced Susac syndrome patients, and about six had active disease.

The clonotype comes from a human donor with Susac syndrome. The sample comprised CD4+ T cells from PBMCs.

The CDR3 coding sequence is TGCGCCAGCAGCCAGCCCTCCGGACTAGCGGTTAAGGGGGCAGAGACCCAGTACTTC. Its translation: CASSQPSGLAVKGAETQYF. The chain couples TRBV4-1 to TRBJ2-5; TRBD2 matches at 10 bases. Trimming removed 3 bases from V and 4 bases from J; junction bases left unmatched: 17. The CDR3 is 19 residues long. Germline assignment: CDR1 MGHRA and CDR2 YSYEKL.